The next 22 T cell receptor beta chains were all read from a single sample in a study of breast tumors, draining lymph nodes, adjacent tissues (dated by TCRdb to the mid-2010s). Lymph node samples were obtained from the axillary draining lymph nodes of breast cancer patients. Library method: multiplex PCR. The instrument was an Illumina HiSeq 2000. TCRdb redid the processing of the public reads, applying fastp at Q25 and MiXCR, and retained in-frame beta chains. When rows share a CDR3 protein, they turn into one entry using the most common DNA and genes. The sample profile shows roughly 130,000 distinct CDR3 sequences; 20% of them were found once. The top ten clonotypes cover roughly 3.6% of the sample. The sequencing input was axillary lymph node tissue. These receptors came from a female donor with breast cancer. Some clones in this sample may be carry-over from other donors' samples.

There are many counts of this clonotype. The chain recombines TRBV19 with TRBJ1-4, with D maybe TRBD1 (6 bases). The CDR3 runs to 15 residues. Germline-derived CDR1 and CDR2 are LNHDA and SQIVND (reference sequence). V was shortened by 6 bases and J by 7 bases, with 18 bases between the two germline ends. CDR3 DNA sequence: TGTGCCAGTAGCCCGAGTTGGGGGGCGCTTGAAAAACTGTTTTTT. Amino acid sequence: CASSPSWGALEKLFF. The complete variable domain, with remaining parts taken from reference TRBV19 and TRBJ1-4, reads DGGITQSPKYLFRKEGQNVTLSCEQNLNHDAMYWYRQDPGQGLRLIYYSQIVNDFQKGDIAEGYSVSREKKESFPLTVTSAQKNPTAFYLCASSPSWGALEKLFFGSGTQLSVL.

This clonotype was recorded at least ten times. The chain is built from TRBV5-4 and TRBJ2-5, with 7 bases fitting TRBD2. V shed 4 bases and J 3 bases; nucleotides not matched to a gene: 3. Germline V gene data show CDR1 as SGHNT and CDR2 as YYREEE (reference sequence). This CDR3 contains 13 residues. The CDR3 coding sequence is TGTGCCAGCAGCACTACTAGCGAAGAGACCCAGTACTTC. Protein: CASSTTSEETQYF.

At least ten counts were recorded for this clonotype. This chain uses TRBV20-1 with TRBJ2-5; no firm D call. The CDR3 sequence is 15 residues long. V was shortened by 0 bases and J by 2 bases, with 13 bases between the two germline ends. Germline CDR1 reads DFQATT; CDR2 reads SNEGSKA (reference sequence). The CDR3 bases are TGCAGTGCTAGAGATCATCAGGCGTCTCAAGAGACCCAGTACTTC. Its protein is CSARDHQASQETQYF.

This clonotype was recorded many times. The chain links TRBV20-1 to TRBJ1-2; 9 nucleotides line up with TRBD1. V lost 2 bases to trimming and J lost 6 bases; unmatched junction nucleotides: 1. In germline, CDR1 is DFQATT, CDR2 SNEGSKA (reference sequence). The length of the CDR3 is 12 residues. CDR3 bases: TGCAGTGCTAGAAGGGACAGGGATGGCTACACCTTC. Translated: CSARRDRDGYTF.

In regard to this clonotype: It may be a read error: a sequence one base away is much more abundant. The chain has TRBV5-1 and TRBJ2-2; D remains ambiguous. V was shortened by 0 bases and J by 6 bases, with 15 bases between the two germline ends. Germline V CDR1 and CDR2: SGHRS, YFSETQ. The CDR3 spans 16 residues. CDR3 sequence: CASSLVPRLNAGELFF. In DNA form, the CDR3 reads TGCGCCAGCAGCTTGGTCCCACGGCTAAACGCCGGGGAGCTGTTTTTT.

This clonotype was observed a few times. The rearrangement uses TRBV14 and TRBJ2-3, with D hard to call. This CDR3 region has 12 residues. The germline CDR1 and CDR2 sequences are SGHDN and FVKESK. V lost 0 bases, J lost 7 bases, and 5 bases lay in between. The CDR3 loop is CASSQDLYTQYF. The CDR3 DNA follows: TGTGCCAGCAGCCAAGATTTATATACGCAGTATTTT.

This clonotype was seen a handful of times. This rearrangement joins TRBV6-1 to TRBJ1-4; D gene ambiguous. With 3 bases removed from V and 8 bases from J, the gap between germline ends came to 16 bases. The germline V gene encodes CDR1 MNHNS and CDR2 SASEGT. The CDR3 sequence is 15 residues long. DNA for the CDR3: TGTGCCAGCAGTGACACACATCCGGGCCGCGAAAAACTGTTTTTT. It is translated as CASSDTHPGREKLFF.

This clonotype was seen many times. This chain links TRBV6-6 with TRBJ1-6, with no clear D. The CDR3 covers 14 residues. The V end lost 8 bases, the J end lost 3 bases, and 11 bases lay between the germline ends. Germline V CDR1 and CDR2: MNHNY, SVGAGI (reference sequence). The CDR3 reads CASGQTDYNSPLHF. CDR3 DNA sequence: TGTGCCAGCGGGCAAACTGACTATAATTCACCCCTCCACTTT.

This clonotype was counted ten times or more. The chain uses TRBV5-1 and TRBJ1-2, with D tentatively TRBD1 (5 bases). Germline CDR1 SGHRS, CDR2 YFSETQ. CDR3 length: 13 amino acids. V was cut by 2 bases and J by 2 bases, with 7 bases left in between. The CDR3 DNA reads TGCGCCAGCAGCTTCGGGGGGAACTATGGCTACACCTTC. This encodes CASSFGGNYGYTF. The whole variable domain, remainder taken from reference TRBV5-1 and TRBJ1-2, is KAGVTQTPRYLIKTRGQQVTLSCSPISGHRSVSWYQQTPGQGLQFLFEYFSETQRNKGNFPGRFSGRQFSNSRSEMNVSTLELGDSALYLCASSFGGNYGYTFGSGTRLTVV.

This clonotype was recorded at least ten times. CDR3 coding DNA: TGTGCCAGCAGCGCCGTCGGGACAGCTGGAAACACCATATATTTT. Amino acid sequence: CASSAVGTAGNTIYF. J is TRBJ1-3 and V is TRBV9; 7 bases map to TRBD1. The CDR3 is 15 amino acids. Trimming removed 3 bases from V and 2 bases from J; junction bases left unmatched: 5. CDR1 and CDR2 from the germline V gene are SGDLS and YYNGEE.

About this clonotype: A read error may explain this, as a much larger clone is one base away. The genes are TRBV6-5 and TRBJ1-5; tentative D call: TRBD1 (6 bases). The V end was cut by 4 bases, the J end by 0 bases, with 10 bases between. Germline V gene lookup returns CDR1 MNHEY and CDR2 SVGAGI. The CDR3 consists of 15 residues. The CDR3: CASSLTGHSNQPQHF. The CDR3, as DNA: TGTGCCAGCAGTTTGACAGGACATAGCAATCAGCCCCAGCATTTT.

J is TRBJ2-1 and V is TRBV19; TRBD2 agrees at 11 bases. The CDR3 sequence is 16 residues long. With 5 bases clipped from V and 6 bases from J, the junction kept 9 bases outside the gene matches. CDR1 and CDR2 (germline): LNHDA, SQIVND (reference sequence). The CDR3 DNA follows: TGTGCCAGTAGTTCCCTGACTAGCGGGACCTTCAATGAGCAGTTCTTC. Its translation is CASSSLTSGTFNEQFF. The full variable domain, with the rest looked up from reference TRBV19 and TRBJ2-1, is DGGITQSPKYLFRKEGQNVTLSCEQNLNHDAMYWYRQDPGQGLRLIYYSQIVNDFQKGDIAEGYSVSREKKESFPLTVTSAQKNPTAFYLCASSSLTSGTFNEQFFGPGTRLTVL.

This clonotype was recorded many times. The CDR3 bases are TGTGCCAGCAGCCTTCGGGCGGGGACGTACAATGAGCAGTTCTTC. Translating gives CASSLRAGTYNEQFF. This rearrangement joins TRBV11-2 to TRBJ2-1; TRBD2 might be the D (6 bases). CDR1 is SGHAT, CDR2 FQNNGV, per germline. Trimming stripped 5 bases from V and 4 bases from J, with 15 bases between. The CDR3 spans 15 residues.

The table lists this clonotype with a count of one. A much bigger clone sits one base away, suggesting this may be a read error. V and J are TRBV18 and TRBJ2-7; D might be TRBD2 (5 bases). Germline V CDR1 and CDR2: KGHSH, LQKENI. The CDR3 is made up of 13 amino acids. CDR3 in DNA: TGTGCCAGCTCACGGGAGCCCACCTACGGGCAGTACTTC. Its protein is CASSREPTYGQYF. The variable domain in full, with the rest retrieved from reference TRBV18 and TRBJ2-7, is NAGVMQNPRHLVRRRGQEARLRCSPMKGHSHVYWYRQLPEEGLKFMVYLQKENIIDESGMPKERFSAEFPKEGPSILRIQQVVRGDSAAYFCASSREPTYGQYFGPGTRLTVT.

On this clonotype: A much larger clone differs from this one at a single base, so this may be a read error. The chain is built from TRBV25-1 and TRBJ1-2; D may be TRBD1 (5 bases). Trimming took off 1 base at V and 9 bases at J, with 18 bases between the two ends. Per germline, CDR1 MGHDK and CDR2 SYGVNS. The CDR3 sequence is 15 residues long. CDR3 in amino acids: CASSEFMSGIDSYTF. The CDR3 nucleotides are TGTGCCAGCAGTGAATTCATGTCAGGGATAGATAGCTACACCTTC.

With regard to this clonotype: A much bigger clone sits one base away, suggesting this may be a read error. The chain carries TRBV5-1 and TRBJ2-5; D call uncertain. The length of the CDR3 is 12 residues. Germline CDR1 is SGHRS and CDR2 is YFSETQ. CDR3 amino acids: CASSLVAETRYF. The DNA of the CDR3 is TGCGCCAGCAGCTTGGTGGCGGAGACCCGGTACTTC.

Of note for this clonotype: The final CDR3 position lacks the conserved phenylalanine or tryptophan, pointing to a likely read error. The chain recombines TRBV5-4 with TRBJ2-2; D is possibly TRBD1 (6 bases). The germline V gene encodes CDR1 SGHNT and CDR2 YYREEE (reference sequence). The CDR3 extends over 16 amino acids. The CDR3 DNA sequence: TGTGCCCGCAGCCCAGGGGCAGGGGTCCACACCGGGGAGCTGTTTGTT. Translating gives CARSPGAGVHTGELFV.

To note about this clonotype: A clone one base away is much larger, so this may be a read error. CDR3 sequence: CASNRRGPNTGELFF. The CDR3 nucleotides read TGTGCTAGCAACCGGCGGGGACCGAACACCGGGGAGCTGTTTTTT. This chain connects TRBV7-7 to TRBJ2-2; D perhaps matches TRBD2 (6 bases). Germline values: CDR1 SSHAT, CDR2 FNYEAQ (reference sequence). The CDR3 consists of 15 residues.

The sample holds a few counts of this clonotype. This sequence joins TRBV19 and TRBJ2-7; D not resolved. Germline values: CDR1 LNHDA, CDR2 SQIVND (reference sequence). The CDR3 is 12 residues long. V was shortened by 4 bases and J by 6 bases, with 10 bases between the two germline ends. CDR3 DNA sequence: TGTGCCAGTAGTACCCCCGGCGGCGAGCAGTACTTC. Its protein product is CASSTPGGEQYF.

The rearrangement links TRBV5-1 to TRBJ2-5, with 12 bases lining up with TRBD2. V trimming: 0 bases; J trimming: 5 bases; junction bases outside the gene matches: 5. Germline CDR1 SGHRS, CDR2 YFSETQ. The CDR3 spans 16 residues. The DNA for the CDR3 is TGCGCCAGCAGCTTGGGGCTAGCGGGGGGGATGGAGACCCAGTACTTC. This encodes CASSLGLAGGMETQYF.

This clonotype was seen ten or more times. This chain connects TRBV6-5 to TRBJ2-7; D remains unclear. Trimming cost V 7 bases and J 5 bases, with 18 bases left between them. Germline V lookup: CDR1 MNHEY, CDR2 SVGAGI. This CDR3 is built from 14 residues. The CDR3: CASNTGLIPHEQYF. The DNA for the CDR3 is TGTGCCAGCAATACTGGCCTGATTCCCCACGAGCAGTACTTC.

This clonotype was counted many times. The V call is TRBV7-2, the J call TRBJ2-5; D is possibly TRBD1 or TRBD2 (5 bases each). The CDR3 length is 13 residues. Looked up from germline, CDR1 is SGHTA and CDR2 is FQGNSA. Trimming stripped 3 bases from V and 5 bases from J, with 10 bases between. CDR3 in DNA: TGTGCCAGCAGCTTGGGGGTTGTGGAGACCCAGTACTTC. This codes for CASSLGVVETQYF. Combining the CDR3 with reference TRBV7-2 and TRBJ2-5 gives the whole variable domain GAGVSQSPSNKVTEKGKDVELRCDPISGHTALYWYRQSLGQGLEFLIYFQGNSAPDKSGLPSDRFSAERTGGSVSTLTIQRTQQEDSAVYLCASSLGVVETQYFGPGTRLLVL.